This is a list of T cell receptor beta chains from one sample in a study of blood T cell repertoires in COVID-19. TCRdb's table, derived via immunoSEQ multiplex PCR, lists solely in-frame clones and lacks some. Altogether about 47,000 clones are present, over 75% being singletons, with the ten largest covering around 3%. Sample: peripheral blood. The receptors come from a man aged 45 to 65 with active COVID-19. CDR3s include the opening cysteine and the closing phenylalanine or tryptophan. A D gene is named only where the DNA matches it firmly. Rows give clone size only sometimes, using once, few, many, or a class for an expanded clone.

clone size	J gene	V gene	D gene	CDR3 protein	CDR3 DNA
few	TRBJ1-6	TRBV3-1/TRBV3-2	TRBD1	CASSHWGQVNSPLHF	TGTGCCAGCAGCCACTGGGGACAGGTTAATTCACCCCTCCACTTT
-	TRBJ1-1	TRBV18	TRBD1	CASSRRDRGVINTEAFF	TGTGCCAGCTCACGGAGGGACAGGGGGGTCATTAACACTGAAGCTTTCTTT
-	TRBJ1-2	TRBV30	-	CAWSEGYGYTF	TGTGCCTGGAGTGAGGGGTACGGCTACACCTTC
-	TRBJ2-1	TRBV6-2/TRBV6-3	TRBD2	CASSYSGLVSNEQFF	TGTGCCAGCAGTTACTCGGGACTAGTGTCGAATGAGCAGTTCTTC
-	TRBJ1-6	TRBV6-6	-	CASNPGSGPLHF	TGTGCCAGCAATCCCGGGAGTGGTCCCCTCCACTTT
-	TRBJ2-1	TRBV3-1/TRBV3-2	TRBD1	CASRLGAGGRDEQFF	TGTGCCAGCCGACTAGGGGCAGGGGGCAGGGATGAGCAGTTCTTC
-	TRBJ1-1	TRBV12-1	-	CASSFAEHRDRGPEAFF	TGTGCCAGCAGCTTTGCTGAACACCGGGACAGGGGTCCTGAAGCTTTCTTT
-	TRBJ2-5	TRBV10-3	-	CAIRGRGKETQYF	TGTGCCATCAGGGGCAGGGGTAAGGAGACCCAGTACTTC
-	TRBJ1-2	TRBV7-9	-	CASSSGDFGYGYTF	TGTGCCAGCAGCTCGGGGGATTTCGGCTATGGCTACACCTTC
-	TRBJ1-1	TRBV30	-	CAWSHSNTEAFF	TGTGCCTGGAGTCATTCGAACACTGAAGCTTTCTTT
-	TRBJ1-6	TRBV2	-	CASSSYSLHF	TGTGCCAGCAGTTCTTACTCGCTCCACTTT
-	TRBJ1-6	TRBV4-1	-	CASSTRVTRGLSYNSPLHF	TGCGCCAGCAGCACAAGGGTCACCCGCGGGCTCTCCTATAATTCACCCCTCCACTTT
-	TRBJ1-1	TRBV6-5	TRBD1	CASTPGRTGVTEAFF	TGTGCCAGCACCCCTGGACGGACAGGGGTCACTGAAGCTTTCTTT
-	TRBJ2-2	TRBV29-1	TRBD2	CSVVGLANTGELFF	TGCAGCGTTGTGGGACTAGCGAACACCGGGGAGCTGTTTTTT
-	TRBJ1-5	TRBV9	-	CASSVGGGPTQPQHF	TGTGCCAGCAGCGTAGGAGGGGGACCGACACAGCCCCAGCATTTT
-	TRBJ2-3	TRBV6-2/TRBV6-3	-	CASSYSLAQGADTQYF	TGTGCCAGCAGTTACTCGCTGGCCCAAGGGGCAGATACGCAGTATTTT
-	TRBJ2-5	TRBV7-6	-	CASSLEWGPGETQYF	TGTGCCAGCAGCTTAGAGTGGGGCCCCGGGGAGACCCAGTACTTC
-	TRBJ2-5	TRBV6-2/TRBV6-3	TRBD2	CASSPRGGPLQETQYF	TGTGCCAGCAGCCCTCGGGGGGGCCCCCTCCAAGAGACCCAGTACTTC
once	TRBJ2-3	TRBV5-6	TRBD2	CASSFLAGTDTQYF	TGTGCCAGCAGCTTCCTAGCGGGAACAGATACGCAGTATTTT
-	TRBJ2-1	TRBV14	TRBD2	CASSQEEGLAGGPREQFF	TGTGCCAGCAGCCAAGAAGAAGGACTAGCGGGAGGGCCACGCGAGCAGTTCTTC
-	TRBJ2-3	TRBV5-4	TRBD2	CASSSGLSTDTQYF	TGTGCCAGCTCTAGCGGCCTTAGCACAGATACGCAGTATTTT
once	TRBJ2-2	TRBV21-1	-	CASSKPQGAGTGELFF	TGTGCCAGCAGCAAACCACAGGGGGCAGGCACCGGGGAGCTGTTTTTT
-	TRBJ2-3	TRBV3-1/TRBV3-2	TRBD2	CASSQGAGGRTDTQYF	TGTGCCAGCAGCCAAGGCGCGGGGGGGCGCACAGATACGCAGTATTTT
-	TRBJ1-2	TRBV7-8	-	CASSFSGRIQNYGYTF	TGTGCCAGCAGCTTTTCAGGCAGGATACAGAACTATGGCTACACCTTC
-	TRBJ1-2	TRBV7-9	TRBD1	CASSSGQGHYGYTF	TGTGCCAGCAGCTCGGGACAGGGGCACTATGGCTACACCTTC
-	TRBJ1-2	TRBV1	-	CTSSQDGDSIYGYTF	TGCACCAGCAGCCAAGACGGGGACAGTATCTATGGCTACACCTTC
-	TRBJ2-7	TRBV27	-	CASRIAGQLKASYEQYF	TGTGCCAGCAGAATCGCGGGGCAACTCAAGGCCTCCTACGAGCAGTACTTC
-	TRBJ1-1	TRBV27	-	CASSLSRRTNTEAFF	TGTGCCAGCAGTTTATCCCGCCGGACAAACACTGAAGCTTTCTTT
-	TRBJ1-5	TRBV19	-	CASSMGTDQPQHF	TGTGCCAGTAGTATGGGGACTGATCAGCCCCAGCATTTT
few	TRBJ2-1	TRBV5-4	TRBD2	CASSLGGLAGYNEQFF	TGTGCCAGCAGCTTGGGCGGGCTAGCGGGATACAATGAGCAGTTCTTC
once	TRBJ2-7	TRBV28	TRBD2	CASSRTSGSYEQYF	TGTGCCAGCAGTCGGACTAGCGGCTCCTACGAGCAGTACTTC
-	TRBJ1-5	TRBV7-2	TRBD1	CASSLEAGGSNQPQHF	TGTGCCAGCAGCTTAGAGGCAGGGGGGAGCAATCAGCCCCAGCATTTT
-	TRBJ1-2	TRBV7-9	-	CASSFSAGFGYTF	TGTGCCAGCAGCTTTAGCGCGGGCTTCGGCTACACCTTC
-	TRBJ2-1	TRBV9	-	CASSVGSPGEQFF	TGTGCCAGCAGCGTAGGCTCCCCAGGTGAGCAGTTCTTC
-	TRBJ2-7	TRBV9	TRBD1	CASSSRTGTYEQYF	TGTGCCAGCAGCTCCCGGACAGGAACCTACGAGCAGTACTTC
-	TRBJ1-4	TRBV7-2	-	CASSPQGATNEKLFF	TGTGCCAGCAGCCCACAGGGAGCAACTAATGAAAAACTGTTTTTT
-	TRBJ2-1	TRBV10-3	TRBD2	CATTPGTTRNEQFF	TGTGCCACCACCCCGGGGACTACCCGCAATGAGCAGTTCTTC
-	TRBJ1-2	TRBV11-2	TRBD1	CASSLALTGIYGYTF	TGTGCCAGCAGCTTAGCCCTGACAGGGATCTATGGCTACACCTTC
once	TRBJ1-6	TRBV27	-	CASRNQRGNSPLHF	TGTGCCAGCAGAAACCAAAGGGGTAATTCACCCCTCCACTTT
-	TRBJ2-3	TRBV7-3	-	CASSYQGTSRTDTQYF	TGTGCCAGCAGCTACCAGGGCACCAGTCGCACAGATACGCAGTATTTT
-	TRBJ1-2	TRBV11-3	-	CASSLQDSIYGYTF	TGTGCCAGCAGCTTACAAGACAGTATTTATGGCTACACCTTC